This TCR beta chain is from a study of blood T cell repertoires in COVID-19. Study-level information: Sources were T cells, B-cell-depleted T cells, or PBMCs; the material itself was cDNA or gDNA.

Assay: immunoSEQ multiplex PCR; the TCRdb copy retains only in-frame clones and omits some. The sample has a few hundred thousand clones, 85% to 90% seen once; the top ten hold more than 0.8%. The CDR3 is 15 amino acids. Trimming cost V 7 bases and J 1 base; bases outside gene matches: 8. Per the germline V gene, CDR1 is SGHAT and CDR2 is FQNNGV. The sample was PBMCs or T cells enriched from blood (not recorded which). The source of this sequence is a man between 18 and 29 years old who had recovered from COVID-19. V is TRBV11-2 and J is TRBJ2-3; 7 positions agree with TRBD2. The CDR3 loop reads CASTLRGWGTDTQYF. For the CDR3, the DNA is TGTGCCAGCACCCTGCGGGGGTGGGGCACAGATACGCAGTATTTT.